Listed here are 6 T cell receptor beta chains from one sample, sequenced in a study of beta chain features in type 1 diabetes. Study-wide findings and caveats: Significant though moderate, a shortening of TCRB CDR3s appeared in all four CD4+ subsets of Type 1 diabetes patients.

The study reverse transcribed the entire isolated RNA, so it sequenced expressed TCRB transcripts. Here immunoSEQ multiplex PCR was the method, and the copy in TCRdb shows in-frame clones only, minus some. The sample lists 300,000 to 350,000 clones, approximately 9.9% seen once, with less than 1.2% in the top ten. Their target antigens are unknown. The material sequenced was central memory CD4+ T cells from blood. These receptors came from a man aged 30-40 years with type 1 diabetes.

A few counts support this clone. The chain joins TRBV11-2 to TRBJ2-5; D remains unclear. The CDR3 runs to 12 residues. Germline lookup yields CDR1 SGHAT and CDR2 FQNNGV. Trimming shortened V by 0 bases and J by 5 bases, and 4 bases separated the two germline ends. For the CDR3, the DNA is TGTGCCAGCAGCTTAGAGGAGGAGACCCAGTACTTC. Residues: CASSLEEETQYF.

This clone was detected only a few times. This chain connects TRBV4-1 to TRBJ2-3, with 12 bases that match TRBD2. Germline-derived CDR1 and CDR2 are MGHRA and YSYEKL. This CDR3 region has 20 residues. The V and J ends lost 1 base and 1 base, in that order; junction bases with no gene match: 12. CDR3 DNA: TGCGCCAGCAGCCAAGGTCTATTTCTGGGGACTAGCGGGCGCACAGATACGCAGTATTTT. Its translation is CASSQGLFLGTSGRTDTQYF.

The V call is TRBV13, the J call TRBJ2-7, with D possibly matching TRBD1 (6 bases). The germline V and J ends were trimmed by 5 bases and 4 bases, with 12 bases remaining between them. CDR1 and CDR2 from the germline V gene are PRHDT and FYEKMQ (reference sequence). This CDR3 region has 13 residues. CDR3 sequence: CASSRGTRYEQYF. The DNA of the CDR3 is TGTGCCAGCAGCAGGGGGACACGATACGAGCAGTACTTC.

For this clone: Other DNA sequences in this sample translate to the same CDR3. The chain couples TRBV20-1 to TRBJ1-2; D is uncertain. The CDR3 has 10 amino acids. CDR1 DFQATT and CDR2 SNEGSKA come from the germline V gene (reference sequence). Deletions cut 6 bases from V and 3 bases from J, with 5 bases between. This chain's CDR3 is CSARDYGYTF. The CDR3 region has the DNA TGCAGTGCCCGGGACTATGGCTACACCTTC.

This clone has just a few counts. The CDR3: CASSLGLGTEAFF. CDR3 coding DNA: TGTGCCAGCAGCTTAGGACTCGGCACTGAAGCTTTCTTT. The gene calls are TRBV7-9 and TRBJ1-1; D is unclear. Germline values: CDR1 SEHNR, CDR2 FQNEAQ (reference sequence). Trimming took 1 base from V and 4 from J, leaving 7 bases between them. The CDR3 is 13 residues long.

J is TRBJ2-5 and V is TRBV5-6; D gene ambiguous. Germline V lookup: CDR1 SGHDT, CDR2 YYEEEE. This CDR3 has 13 residues. V was shortened by 0 bases and J by 2 bases, with 5 bases between the two germline ends. CDR3 in DNA: TGTGCCAGCAGCTTGGTAGGGCAAGAGACCCAGTACTTC. Amino acid sequence: CASSLVGQETQYF.